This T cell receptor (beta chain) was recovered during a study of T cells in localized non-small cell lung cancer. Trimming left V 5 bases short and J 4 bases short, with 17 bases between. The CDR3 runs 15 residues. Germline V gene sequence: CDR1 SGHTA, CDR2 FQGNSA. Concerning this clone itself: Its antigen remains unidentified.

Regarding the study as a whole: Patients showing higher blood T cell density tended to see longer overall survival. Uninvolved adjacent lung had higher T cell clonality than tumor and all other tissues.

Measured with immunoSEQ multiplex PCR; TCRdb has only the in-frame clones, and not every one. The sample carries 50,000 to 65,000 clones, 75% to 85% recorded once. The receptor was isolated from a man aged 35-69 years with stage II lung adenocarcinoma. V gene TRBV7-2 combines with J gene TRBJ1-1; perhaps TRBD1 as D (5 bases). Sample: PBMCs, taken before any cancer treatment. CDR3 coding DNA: TGTGCCAGCAGCGCCCGGGGGTACTTGATCACTGAAGCTTTCTTT. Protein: CASSARGYLITEAFF.